This entry concerns a single T cell receptor (beta chain). Germline V gene data show CDR1 as SGHTA and CDR2 as FQGNSA. CDR3 length equals 15 residues. V trimming: 5 bases; J trimming: 0 bases; junction bases outside the gene matches: 3. This sample was included in a study of patients and donors after allogeneic stem cell transplantation. Each CDR3 protein is one row after TCRdb ran MiXCR on the RT-PCR reads. The table lists approximately 200,000 distinct CDR3 sequences, approximately 41% of them singletons. V usage is TRBV7-2 and J usage is TRBJ2-3; TRBD2 matches 9 bases. This clonotype was obtained from a human donor who was either an allogeneic HSCT recipient or a stem cell or donor lymphocyte infusion donor (not recorded which). It is not recorded whose cells these are; they may come from a transplant donor. The sample taken for sequencing was blood, either unsorted or a sorted T cell fraction (not recorded which). This CDR3 is CASSISGSSTDTQYF. The CDR3 region has the DNA TGTGCCAGCAGCATTAGCGGGAGTAGCACAGATACGCAGTATTTT.